A single sample is the source of the 32 T cell receptor beta chains below, sequenced in a study of T cell responses to AZD1222 COVID-19 vaccine. The repertoire was sequenced with immunoSEQ multiplex PCR; TCRdb's copy has only in-frame clones and lacks some. Here the sample spans around 140,000 clones, about nine tenths being singletons. This sample comprised peripheral blood, obtained 28 days after the second AZD1222 dose. The receptors were gathered from an adult who received the AZD1222 COVID-19 vaccine.

This chain uses TRBV7-9 with TRBJ2-5, with 7 bases lining up with TRBD1. The CDR3 sequence is 14 residues long. Germline CDR1 is SEHNR and CDR2 is FQNEAQ (reference sequence). The ends lost 1 base at V and 4 bases at J; junction bases unmatched: 3. CDR3 in amino acids: CASSLGSGGETQYF. CDR3 nucleotide sequence: TGTGCCAGCAGCTTAGGTTCAGGGGGAGAGACCCAGTACTTC.

This clone was picked up one time. This chain links TRBV12-3 or TRBV12-4 with TRBJ1-1; D possibly corresponds to TRBD1 (5 bases). The CDR3 loop spans 12 amino acids. Deletions cut 0 bases from V and 6 bases from J, with 5 bases between. CDR3 in amino acids: CASSLATAEAFF. The CDR3, as DNA: TGTGCCAGCAGTTTAGCGACAGCTGAAGCTTTCTTT.

This chain uses TRBV30 with TRBJ2-3; 13 bases match TRBD2. The CDR3 is 14 residues long. V shed 5 bases and J 5 bases; nucleotides not matched to a gene: 4. The germline V gene encodes CDR1 GTSNPN and CDR2 SVGIG (reference sequence). CDR3 region: CAWGLAGAKDTQYF. CDR3 coding DNA: TGTGCCTGGGGACTAGCGGGAGCGAAAGATACGCAGTATTTT.

This chain connects TRBV9 to TRBJ2-2, with 11 positions matching TRBD2. V was pared by 3 bases and J by 1 base, with 8 bases of the junction left unmatched. The CDR3 is 18 residues long. The germline V gene has CDR1 SGDLS and CDR2 YYNGEE. The CDR3 DNA sequence: TGTGCCAGCAGCGCCATACTAGCGGGAGATGGGAACACCGGGGAGCTGTTTTTT. Protein: CASSAILAGDGNTGELFF.

This clone was recorded once. The rearrangement uses TRBV6-5 and TRBJ2-7; 7 positions match TRBD2. This CDR3 has 15 amino acids. The V segment lost 6 bases and the J segment 7 bases; nucleotides outside the gene matches: 15. CDR1 and CDR2 from the germline V gene are MNHEY and SVGAGI. The chain's CDR3 is CASSQVDGAGLEQYF. The DNA for the CDR3 is TGTGCCAGCAGCCAAGTAGACGGAGCGGGGTTGGAGCAGTACTTC.

This clone was seen only a few times. This chain connects TRBV2 to TRBJ1-5; 7 bases match TRBD1. With V trimmed by 4 bases and J by 7 bases, 7 bases remained unmatched. Per the germline V gene, CDR1 is SNHLY and CDR2 is FYNNEI. The CDR3 sequence is 14 residues long. CDR3 amino acids: CASSGYRGYQPQHF. The CDR3 DNA follows: TGTGCCAGCAGTGGTTACAGGGGATACCAGCCCCAGCATTTT.

The V call is TRBV28, the J call TRBJ1-6; maybe TRBD1 (5 bases). V shed 2 bases and J shed 9 bases, with 11 bases lying between them. Germline V gene data show CDR1 as MDHEN and CDR2 as SYDVKM. The CDR3 has 14 residues. The CDR3, as DNA: TGTGCCAGCAGTTTACCCAGGGTCTCTTCACCCCTCCACTTT. Its protein is CASSLPRVSSPLHF.

The chain combines TRBV4-3 with TRBJ1-5, with no clear D. Germline values: CDR1 LGHNA, CDR2 YSLEER. There are 15 residues in the CDR3. Between the trimmed V and J ends, which lost 0 bases and 0 bases, there was a span of 6 bases. The CDR3 DNA reads TGCGCCAGCAGCCAAGACGTGGATAGCAATCAGCCCCAGCATTTT. Protein product: CASSQDVDSNQPQHF.

The V and J genes are TRBV5-4 and TRBJ1-4; D ambiguous. V lost 9 bases, J lost 7 bases, and 16 bases lay in between. The CDR3 contains 13 residues. The germline V gene has CDR1 SGHNT and CDR2 YYREEE (reference sequence). The CDR3: CATRAALGEKLFF. The CDR3 DNA follows: TGTGCCACCCGTGCGGCATTGGGTGAAAAACTGTTTTTT.

For the CDR3, the DNA is TGTGCCAGCAGCACAACAGGGGGTCGGGACGAGCAGTACTTC. Translated, it gives CASSTTGGRDEQYF. The chain joins TRBV27 to TRBJ2-7, with 8 bases fitting TRBD1. The CDR3 extends over 14 amino acids. Looked up from germline, CDR1 is MNHEY and CDR2 is SMNVEV (reference sequence). With 6 bases clipped from V and 5 bases from J, the junction kept 9 bases outside the gene matches.

In regard to this clone: At one boundary the junction diverges from the germline segment, which might be a read error. The chain joins TRBV6-2 or TRBV6-3 to TRBJ2-7; D is possibly TRBD2 (5 bases). Germline assignment: CDR1 MNHEY and CDR2 SVGEGT. The CDR3 consists of 11 residues. The CDR3 spells CASSPQTRRHF. The CDR3 DNA reads as TGTGCCAGCAGTCCCCAGACAAGGAGGCACTTC.

The chain has TRBV6-2 or TRBV6-3 and TRBJ2-7; D is ambiguous. The CDR3 spans 16 residues. The V end was cut by 0 bases, the J end by 3 bases, with 15 bases between. In germline, CDR1 is MNHEY, CDR2 SVGEGT. The CDR3, as DNA: TGTGCCAGCAGTTACTCGTATCACCTCCAAAACTACGAGCAGTACTTC. Protein product: CASSYSYHLQNYEQYF.

In regard to this clone: Other DNA sequences from this sample encode an identical CDR3 as well. V usage is TRBV19 and J usage is TRBJ2-3; the D is unclear. Trimming took off 2 bases at V and 1 base at J, with 4 bases between the two ends. The germline V gene encodes CDR1 LNHDA and CDR2 SQIVND (reference sequence). This CDR3 has 13 residues. The CDR3 reads CASSISGTDTQYF. CDR3 bases: TGTGCCAGTAGTATATCCGGCACAGATACGCAGTATTTT.

This chain joins TRBV10-3 and TRBJ2-1, with 7 bases fitting TRBD1. V was clipped by 7 bases and J by 5 bases; unmatched bases: 17. The CDR3 runs 17 residues. Germline V lookup: CDR1 ENHRY, CDR2 SYGVKD. The CDR3 spells CAINSALGGPPHNEQFF. CDR3 DNA: TGTGCCATCAATAGCGCCTTAGGGGGCCCACCCCACAATGAGCAGTTCTTC.

The rearrangement links TRBV15 to TRBJ2-7; 7 nucleotides align to TRBD2. V shed 3 bases and J 2 bases; nucleotides not matched to a gene: 7. The CDR3 consists of 15 residues. Per germline, CDR1 LNHNV and CDR2 YYDKDF (reference sequence). The CDR3 reads CATSSLGGDTYEQYF. Here the CDR3 DNA reads TGTGCCACCAGCAGCTTGGGGGGGGATACCTACGAGCAGTACTTC.

J is TRBJ1-1 and V is TRBV10-3, with 8 bases aligning to TRBD1. Looked up from germline, CDR1 is ENHRY and CDR2 is SYGVKD. Germline trimming cut 7 bases from V and 5 bases from J; bases unmatched to any gene: 6. This CDR3 comprises 13 residues. The CDR3 loop is CAIIGTGGTEAFF. The CDR3 nucleotides read TGTGCCATCATTGGGACAGGTGGTACTGAAGCTTTCTTT.

This clone was counted only a few times. This chain connects TRBV27 to TRBJ1-5, with 9 bases that match TRBD1. The CDR3 has 14 amino acids. Per germline, CDR1 MNHEY and CDR2 SMNVEV (reference sequence). The V segment lost 5 bases and the J segment 5 bases; nucleotides outside the gene matches: 4. As DNA, the CDR3 is TGTGCCAGCAGTAGGGACAGGGCCCATCAGCCCCAGCATTTT. It codes for CASSRDRAHQPQHF.

The chain combines TRBV5-5 with TRBJ2-3; D is possibly TRBD2 (5 bases). Germline assignment: CDR1 SGHKS and CDR2 YYEKEE (reference sequence). This CDR3 spans 16 amino acids. V lost 4 bases and J lost 0, with 15 bases in between. This chain's CDR3 is CASSALSGVSTDTQYF. CDR3 nucleotides: TGTGCCAGCAGCGCCCTGAGCGGAGTTAGCACAGATACGCAGTATTTT.

A note on this clone: Germline is not matched at one junction end, which may reflect a read error. This chain links TRBV28 with TRBJ2-7; D possibly uses TRBD1 or TRBD2 (5 bases each). The length of the CDR3 is 14 residues. CDR1 MDHEN and CDR2 SYDVKM come from the germline V gene. The CDR3 is CASRSGTLSSEQYF. The CDR3 DNA follows: TGTGCCAGCAGGTCCGGGACCTTATCCTCCGAGCAGTACTTC. The complete variable domain, with remaining parts taken from reference TRBV28 and TRBJ2-7, reads DVKVTQSSRYLVKRTGEKVFLECVQDMDHENMFWYRQDPGLGLRLIYFSYDVKMKEKGDIPEGYSVSREKKERFSLILESASTNQTSMYLCASRSGTLSSEQYFGPGTRLTVT.

The CDR3 protein is CASSLGLAGPGELFF. The CDR3 region has the DNA TGTGCCAGCAGCTTGGGACTAGCGGGTCCCGGGGAGCTGTTTTTT. V gene TRBV7-2 combines with J gene TRBJ2-2; 12 bases are shared with TRBD2. The CDR3 consists of 15 residues. V lost 3 bases to trimming and J lost 6 bases; unmatched junction nucleotides: 2. The germline V gene has CDR1 SGHTA and CDR2 FQGNSA.

There are a few counts of this clone. This chain uses TRBV4-3 with TRBJ1-6, with a tentative D call TRBD1 (6 bases). V was shortened by 7 bases and J by 6 bases, with 13 bases between the two germline ends. CDR3 length: 14 residues. Germline CDR1 reads LGHNA; CDR2 reads YSLEER. Here the CDR3 reads CASTKQGANSPLHF. CDR3 sequence (DNA): TGCGCCAGCACCAAACAGGGTGCTAATTCACCCCTCCACTTT.

The chain couples TRBV19 to TRBJ2-7; 9 bases line up with TRBD2. This CDR3 contains 14 residues. CDR1 and CDR2 from the germline V gene are LNHDA and SQIVND (reference sequence). V lost 5 bases to trimming and J lost 2 bases; unmatched junction nucleotides: 4. The CDR3 nucleotides read TGTGCCAGTAGTTGGACTAGCGATACCTACGAGCAGTACTTC. Protein: CASSWTSDTYEQYF.

This clone was counted a single time. This chain joins TRBV6-5 and TRBJ2-7, with 9 positions matching TRBD2. The germline gives CDR1 MNHEY, CDR2 SVGAGI. V trimming: 5 bases; J trimming: 1 base; junction bases outside the gene matches: 6. The CDR3 covers 15 residues. CDR3 nucleotide sequence: TGTGCCAGCAGTCCCCCAGCGGGGGGATCCTACGAGCAGTACTTC. This translates into CASSPPAGGSYEQYF.

The chain employs TRBV15 and TRBJ2-1; TRBD2 matches 11 bases. Losses at the gene ends were 0 bases for V and 10 bases for J; bases not matched to a gene: 8. There are 16 residues in the CDR3. The germline gives CDR1 LNHNV, CDR2 YYDKDF (reference sequence). The CDR3 region has the DNA TGTGCCACCAGCAGAGATCCTCAGGGACTAGCGGCCGAGCAGTTCTTC. Its protein is CATSRDPQGLAAEQFF.

The CDR3 region is CAWSALLGGQPQHF. The CDR3 coding sequence is TGTGCCTGGAGTGCCCTCCTTGGGGGTCAGCCCCAGCATTTT. The chain links TRBV30 to TRBJ1-5; D might be TRBD1 (5 bases). This CDR3 is built from 14 residues. V lost 1 base and J 6 bases, leaving 13 bases between the germline ends. Germline CDR1 reads GTSNPN; CDR2 reads SVGIG (reference sequence). Based on the CDR3 plus reference TRBV30 and TRBJ1-5, the full variable domain is SQTIHQWPATLVQPVGSPLSLECTVEGTSNPNLYWYRQAAGRGLQLLFYSVGIGQISSEVPQNLSASRPQDRQFILSSKKLLLSDSGFYLCAWSALLGGQPQHFGDGTRLSIL.

The rearrangement joins TRBV4-3 to TRBJ2-1; D remains unclear. The CDR3 contains 14 residues. V lost 4 bases and J lost 2, with 9 bases in between. The V gene's germline CDR1 is LGHNA and CDR2 YSLEER. CDR3 loop: CASSLGSTYNEQFF. CDR3 nucleotides: TGCGCCAGCAGCCTGGGGTCCACCTACAATGAGCAGTTCTTC.

V usage is TRBV11-2 and J usage is TRBJ2-2, with D perhaps matching TRBD1 (7 bases). This CDR3 is built from 17 residues. V was trimmed by 5 bases and J by 2 bases, leaving 18 bases between them. Looked up from germline, CDR1 is SGHAT and CDR2 is FQNNGV. In DNA form, the CDR3 reads TGTGCCAGCAGCCCCGCCCGCGGGGACAGCAACACCGGGGAGCTGTTTTTT. It yields the protein CASSPARGDSNTGELFF. Full variable domain (missing parts from reference TRBV11-2 and TRBJ2-2): EAGVAQSPRYKIIEKRQSVAFWCNPISGHATLYWYQQILGQGPKLLIQFQNNGVVDDSQLPKDRFSAERLKGVDSTLKIQPAKLEDSAVYLCASSPARGDSNTGELFFGEGSRLTVL.

This chain uses TRBV19 with TRBJ2-5, with 7 bases that match TRBD2. This CDR3 is built from 13 residues. Trimming took 8 bases from V and 1 from J; bases not matched to a gene: 4. CDR1 is LNHDA and CDR2 is SQIVND in the germline V gene (reference sequence). DNA of the CDR3: TGTGCCAGTGCTAGCGGAATCCAAGAGACCCAGTACTTC. It yields the protein CASASGIQETQYF.

The chain carries TRBV7-9 and TRBJ2-1; D is unclear. V shed 2 bases and J shed 1 base, with 9 bases lying between them. CDR1 is SEHNR and CDR2 is FQNEAQ in the germline V gene (reference sequence). The CDR3 runs to 15 residues. CDR3 sequence reads: CASSLQRYSYNEQFF. CDR3 nucleotides: TGTGCCAGCAGCTTACAACGTTATTCCTACAATGAGCAGTTCTTC. Together with reference TRBV7-9 and TRBJ2-1, the CDR3 gives the full variable domain: DTGVSQNPRHKITKRGQNVTFRCDPISEHNRLYWYRQTLGQGPEFLTYFQNEAQLEKSRLLSDRFSAERPKGSFSTLEIQRTEQGDSAMYLCASSLQRYSYNEQFFGPGTRLTVL.

The chain uses TRBV4-1 and TRBJ2-1; TRBD2 agrees at 8 bases. The CDR3 contains 15 residues. Germline V CDR1 and CDR2: MGHRA, YSYEKL. The J segment lost 3 bases and the V segment lost 5 bases, leaving 6 bases of the junction unmatched. Written as DNA, the CDR3 is TGCGCCAGCAGCACTACTAGCGGCCACTACAATGAGCAGTTCTTC. Translation: CASSTTSGHYNEQFF.

The gene calls are TRBV11-2 and TRBJ2-2; TRBD2 matches 7 bases. Germline V CDR1 and CDR2: SGHAT, FQNNGV. This CDR3 region has 17 residues. Unmatched junction bases numbered 5, after V lost 1 base and J lost 0 bases. The CDR3 sequence is CASSLVTSVPNTGELFF. Here the CDR3 DNA reads TGTGCCAGCAGCTTAGTAACTAGCGTCCCGAACACCGGGGAGCTGTTTTTT.

The rearrangement uses TRBV19 and TRBJ1-5; tentative D call: TRBD1 (5 bases). In germline, CDR1 is LNHDA, CDR2 SQIVND (reference sequence). V dropped 4 bases and J dropped 9 bases, with 22 bases sitting between them. The CDR3 length is 16 residues. The DNA for the CDR3 is TGTGCCAGTAGTACGTGGACGGGGGAGCAGAGGGGGCCCCAGCATTTT. Amino acids: CASSTWTGEQRGPQHF.